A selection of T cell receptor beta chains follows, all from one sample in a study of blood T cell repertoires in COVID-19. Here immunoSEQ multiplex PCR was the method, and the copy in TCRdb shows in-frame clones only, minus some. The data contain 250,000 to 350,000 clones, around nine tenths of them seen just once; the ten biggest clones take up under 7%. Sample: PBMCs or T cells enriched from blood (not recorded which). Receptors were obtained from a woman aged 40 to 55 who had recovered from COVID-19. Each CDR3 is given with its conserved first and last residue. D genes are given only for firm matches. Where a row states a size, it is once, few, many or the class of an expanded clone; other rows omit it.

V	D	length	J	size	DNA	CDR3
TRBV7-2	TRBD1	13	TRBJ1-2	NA	TGTGCCAGCAGTCGGGACAGGGAGGATGGCTACACCTTC	CASSRDREDGYTF
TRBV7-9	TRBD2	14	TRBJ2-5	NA	TGTGCCAGCAGCCCAGGGCAGGGAGGGGAGACCCAGTACTTC	CASSPGQGGETQYF
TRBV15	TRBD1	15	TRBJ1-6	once	TGTGCCACCAGCGCTAGGGACAGCGGTAATTCACCCCTCCACTTT	CATSARDSGNSPLHF
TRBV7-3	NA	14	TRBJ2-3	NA	TGTGCCAGCAGCCCGGGGGACGTCGGGGGAACGCAGTATTTT	CASSPGDVGGTQYF
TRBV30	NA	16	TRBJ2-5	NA	TGTGCCTGGAGTGTCCCGGAGGCAGGACCCCAAGAGACCCAGTACTTC	CAWSVPEAGPQETQYF
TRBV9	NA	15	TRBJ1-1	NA	TGTGCCAGCAGCGTTTCTCTGACGGGGAACACTGAAGCTTTCTTT	CASSVSLTGNTEAFF
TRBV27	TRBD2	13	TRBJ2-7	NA	TGTGCCAGCAGGCGACTAGGGCGGGAGAGGGAGTACTTC	CASRRLGREREYF
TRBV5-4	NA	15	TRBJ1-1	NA	TGTGCCAGCAGCTTCGGGAAGTATGGAAACACTGAAGCTTTCTTT	CASSFGKYGNTEAFF
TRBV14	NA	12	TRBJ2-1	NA	TGTGCCAGCAGCCAGGGGGGTTCTGAGCAGTTCTTC	CASSQGGSEQFF
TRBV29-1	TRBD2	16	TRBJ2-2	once	TGCAGCGTTGAAGGGGGAAGCGGGAGGGTCCCCGGGGAGCTGTTTTTT	CSVEGGSGRVPGELFF
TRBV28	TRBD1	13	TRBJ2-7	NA	TGTGCCAGCAGACAAGGACAGGGGTTCGAGCAGTACTTC	CASRQGQGFEQYF
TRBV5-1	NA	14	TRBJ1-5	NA	TGCGCCAGCAGCTTGGGGTATGGAGATCAGCCCCAGCATTTT	CASSLGYGDQPQHF
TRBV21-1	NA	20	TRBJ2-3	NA	TGTGCCAGCAGCACCGACCCAACAAAAGCGAGAGGGCCCCGCACAGATACGCAGTATTTT	CASSTDPTKARGPRTDTQYF
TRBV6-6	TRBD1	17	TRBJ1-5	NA	TGTGCCAGCAGTCCCCTGGACAGGGGGTTAAGCAATCAGCCCCAGCATTTT	CASSPLDRGLSNQPQHF
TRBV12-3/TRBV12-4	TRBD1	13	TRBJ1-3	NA	TGTGCCAGCAGTACAGGGGCCCTTGGGCCCATATATTTT	CASSTGALGPIYF
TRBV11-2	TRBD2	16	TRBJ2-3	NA	TGTGCCAGCAGCACCCCTTATAGCGGGAGCACAGATACGCAGTATTTT	CASSTPYSGSTDTQYF
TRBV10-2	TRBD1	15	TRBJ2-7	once	TGCGCCAGCAGCTTCGTGCAGGGGGCGCACTACGAGCAGTACTTC	CASSFVQGAHYEQYF
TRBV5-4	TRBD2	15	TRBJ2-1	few	TGTGCCAGCAGCGACACTAGCGGAGGGGGGGATGAGCAGTTCTTC	CASSDTSGGGDEQFF
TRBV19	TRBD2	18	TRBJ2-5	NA	TGTGCCAGTAGTTCCCCCGGACTAACGGGAGGACTTCGAGAGACCCAGTACTTC	CASSSPGLTGGLRETQYF
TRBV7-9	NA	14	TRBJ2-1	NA	TGTGCCAGCAGCTTAGTGGCAGGGCACAATGAGCAGTTCTTC	CASSLVAGHNEQFF
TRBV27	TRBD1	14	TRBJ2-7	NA	TGTGCCAGCAGTTTACGACAGGGAAGATACGAGCAGTACTTC	CASSLRQGRYEQYF
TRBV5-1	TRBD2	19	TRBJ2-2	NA	TGCGCCAGCAGCTTGGGACAAACTAGCGGGGACGCGAACACCGGGGAGCTGTTTTTT	CASSLGQTSGDANTGELFF
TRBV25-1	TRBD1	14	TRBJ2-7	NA	TGTGCCAGCCAGCTCGCAGGGGGATCCTACGAGCAGTACTTC	CASQLAGGSYEQYF
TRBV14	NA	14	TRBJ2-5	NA	TGTGCCAGCAGCCGGAACCTGGGCCGGGAGACCCAGTACTTC	CASSRNLGRETQYF
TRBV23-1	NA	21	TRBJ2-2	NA	TGCGCCAGCAGTCAACCGAGGGATCAGGCGGTACAGGGAGGGTACACCGGGGAGCTGTTTTTT	CASSQPRDQAVQGGYTGELFF
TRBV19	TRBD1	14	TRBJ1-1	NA	TGTGCCAGTAGTATATGGAGGGGGCGAACTGAAGCTTTCTTT	CASSIWRGRTEAFF
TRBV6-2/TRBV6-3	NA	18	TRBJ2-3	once	TGTGCCAGCAGTTACACCTCAGGAGCGGTTACTAGCACAGATACGCAGTATTTT	CASSYTSGAVTSTDTQYF
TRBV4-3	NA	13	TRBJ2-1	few	TGCGCCAGCAGCCAAGAGCTATACAATGAGCAGTTCTTC	CASSQELYNEQFF
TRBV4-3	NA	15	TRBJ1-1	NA	TGCGCCAGCAGCCAAGATCGGGGAGGGAACACTGAAGCTTTCTTT	CASSQDRGGNTEAFF
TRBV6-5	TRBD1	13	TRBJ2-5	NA	TGTGCCAGCAATACCCAGGGGGCTGAGACCCAGTACTTC	CASNTQGAETQYF
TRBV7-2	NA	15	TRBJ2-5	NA	TGTGCCAGCAGCCCGGCGTACAGGGAAGGGGAGACCCAGTACTTC	CASSPAYREGETQYF
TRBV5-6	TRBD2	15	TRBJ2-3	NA	TGTGCCAGCAGTTCACTAGCGGCAACCACAGATACGCAGTATTTT	CASSSLAATTDTQYF
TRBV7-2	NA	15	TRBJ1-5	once	TGTGCCAGTCAGCTTACCGGACAGACCAATCAGCCCCAGCATTTT	CASQLTGQTNQPQHF
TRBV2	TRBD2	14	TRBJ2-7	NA	TGTGCCAGCAGGACTAGCGGGACGGGGTACGAGCAGTACTTC	CASRTSGTGYEQYF
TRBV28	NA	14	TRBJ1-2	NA	NA	CASSTSGQQFGYTF
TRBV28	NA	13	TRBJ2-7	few	TGTGCCAGCAGCCGGGGGACGTGGGGTTGGCAGTACTTC	CASSRGTWGWQYF
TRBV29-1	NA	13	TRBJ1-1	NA	TGCAGCGTCCTGCCAACAGGGAACACTGAAGCTTTCTTT	CSVLPTGNTEAFF
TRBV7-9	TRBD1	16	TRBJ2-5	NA	TGTGCCAGCAGCTGGACAGGGATTCGCTCCTTAGAGACCCAGTACTTC	CASSWTGIRSLETQYF
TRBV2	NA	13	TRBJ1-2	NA	TGTGCCAGCAGTCTGGAGTCAAACTATGGCTACACCTTC	CASSLESNYGYTF
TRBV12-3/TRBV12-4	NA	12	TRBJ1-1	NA	TGTGCCAGCAGCCACGGGAACACTGAAGCTTTCTTT	CASSHGNTEAFF
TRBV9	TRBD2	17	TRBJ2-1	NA	TGTGCCAGCAGCGTTCGTAGCGGGAATAGATCCTACAATGAGCAGTTCTTC	CASSVRSGNRSYNEQFF
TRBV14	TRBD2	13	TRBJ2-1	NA	TGTGCCAGCAGCCACCCTAGCGGCAATGAGCAGTTCTTC	CASSHPSGNEQFF